The following is a T cell receptor (beta chain) sequence with its context. Its antigen is as yet unknown. A read error may produce the germline difference seen at one junction end. The data belong to a study of cytomegalovirus exposure and HLA in healthy donors. Study-wide findings and caveats: A missense DCLRE1C variant was associated with V- and J-gene trimming of TCR beta chains in a later analysis, and an independent cohort replicated the association. In most subjects, TCR beta sequences reportedly gave accurate predictions of HLA-A and HLA-B alleles. The listing of roughly 160 TCR beta chains classed them as cytomegalovirus-associated. Sequencing likely caused a cluster of highly shared sequence variants.

CDR1 is SEHNR and CDR2 is FQNEAQ in the germline V gene (reference sequence). The CDR3 has 16 amino acids. The PCR contained 60 Vbeta and 13 Jbeta primers. The repertoire was sequenced with immunoSEQ multiplex PCR; TCRdb's copy has only in-frame clones and lacks some. The sample includes approximately 100,000 clones, about 85% of them seen just once. This sequence was found in a man aged 35-49 years in good health and CMV-seropositive. Material for sequencing was PBMCs. V and J are TRBV7-9 and TRBJ2-7; the match to TRBD1 covers 7 bases. CDR3 in amino acids: CSSSFTGTAPLYEQYF. In nucleotides, the CDR3 is TGTTCCAGCAGCTTCACCGGGACAGCCCCCCTCTACGAGCAGTACTTC. The full variable domain, in which reference TRBV7-9 and TRBJ2-7 provide the parts outside the CDR3, is DTGVSQNPRHKITKRGQNVTFRCDPISEHNRLYWYRQTLGQGPEFLTYFQNEAQLEKSRLLSDRFSAERPKGSFSTLEIQRTEQGDSAMYLCSSSFTGTAPLYEQYFGPGTRLTVT.